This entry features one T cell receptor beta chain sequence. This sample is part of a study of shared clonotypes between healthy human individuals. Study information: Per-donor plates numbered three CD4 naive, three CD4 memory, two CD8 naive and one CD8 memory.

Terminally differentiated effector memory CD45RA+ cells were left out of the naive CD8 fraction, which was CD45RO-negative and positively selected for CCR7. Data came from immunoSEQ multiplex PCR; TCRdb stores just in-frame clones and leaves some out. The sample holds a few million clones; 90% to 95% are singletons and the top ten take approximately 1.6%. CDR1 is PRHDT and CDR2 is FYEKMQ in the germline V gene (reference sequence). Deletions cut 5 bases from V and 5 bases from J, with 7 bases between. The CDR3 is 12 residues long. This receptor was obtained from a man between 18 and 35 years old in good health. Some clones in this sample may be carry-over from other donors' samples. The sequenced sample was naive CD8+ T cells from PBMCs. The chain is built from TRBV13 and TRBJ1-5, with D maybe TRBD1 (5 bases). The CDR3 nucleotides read TGTGCCAGCAGCCGGGGGGATCAGCCCCAGCATTTT. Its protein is CASSRGDQPQHF.